This is a list of T cell receptor beta chains from one sample in a study of regulatory T cells in long-lasting Graves disease. TCRdb processed the multiplex PCR reads anew with MiXCR; each CDR3 protein has one entry. The table lists fewer than 500,000 distinct CDR3 sequences, around 15% of them singletons. This sample was also put to use in a study of T cells in Graves' hyperthyroidism and ophthalmopathy.

Sequencing used peripheral blood mononuclear cells (PBMCs), obtained at new diagnosis, from a patient treated with antithyroid drugs. The receptors shown here come from a man aged 35-49 years with Graves disease. The CDR3 runs from the conserved cysteine through the conserved F or W. The order of the fields is D gene, V gene, J gene, clone size, CDR3 DNA, CDR3 protein. The D gene is left open where the match is weak. The listing skips clone size in some rows; elsewhere it reads once, few, many or a size class.

-	TRBV7-2	TRBJ2-2	many	TGTGCCAGCAGCTTACATGGACAAACCGGGGAGCTGTTTTTT	CASSLHGQTGELFF
-	TRBV28	TRBJ2-6	-	TGTGCCAGCACCACCCGATGGTCCGGGGCCAACGTCCTGACTTTC	CASTTRWSGANVLTF
-	TRBV3-1	TRBJ1-4	many	TGTGCCAGCAGCCAAGATTGGAGGTTCGGGGAAAAACTGTTTTTT	CASSQDWRFGEKLFF
-	TRBV4-1	TRBJ1-4	-	TGCGCCAGCGACGACGGAACTAATGAAAAACTGTTTTTT	CASDDGTNEKLFF
TRBD1	TRBV7-3	TRBJ2-1	many	TGTGCCAGCAGCCTGGGACAGGGGCTGAACAATGAGCAGTTCTTC	CASSLGQGLNNEQFF
-	TRBV12-5	TRBJ2-2	few	TGTGCTAGTGCCATGACTTCCGGGACCCTGAACACCGGGGAGCTGTTTTTT	CASAMTSGTLNTGELFF
TRBD1	TRBV19	TRBJ2-3	-	TGTGCCAGTTCTCAGGGGGTGTTGGCAGATACGCAGTATTTT	CASSQGVLADTQYF
-	TRBV24-1	TRBJ2-1	many	TGTGCCACCAGCACAGCCAGACTAAACTCCTACAATGAGCAGTTCTTC	CATSTARLNSYNEQFF
-	TRBV19	TRBJ2-7	many	TGTGCCAGTAGTATTCAACTAGGAACCTACGAGCAGTACTTC	CASSIQLGTYEQYF
-	TRBV12-3/TRBV12-4	TRBJ1-5	many	TGTGCCAGCACCCTAGGACAGCTTAGCAATCAGCCCCAGCATTTT	CASTLGQLSNQPQHF
-	TRBV27	TRBJ1-6	many	TGTGCCAGCAGTTCAGACAGGAGAGGGTCACCCCTCCACTTT	CASSSDRRGSPLHF
-	TRBV24-1	TRBJ2-1	many	TGTGCCACCAGTGATCCAGGACACTCATCCTACAATGAGCAGTTCTTC	CATSDPGHSSYNEQFF
TRBD1	TRBV28	TRBJ1-2	many	TGTGCCAGCAGTTTGGACAGGGGGTTTGGCTACACCTTC	CASSLDRGFGYTF